Given below is one TCR beta chain in context. Sequencing used immunoSEQ multiplex PCR; TCRdb keeps in-frame clones, though not all of them. The sample shows 110,000 to 150,000 clones, about 90% of them seen only once. The data were taken from a study of control samples from healthy donors and cancer patients. The CDR3 is made up of 14 amino acids. Trimming took 6 bases from V and 3 from J, leaving 11 bases between them. The germline V gene has CDR1 KGHDR and CDR2 SFDVKD. The origin of this receptor is a man between 18 and 29 years old in good health. The sample comprised blood. V is TRBV24-1 and J is TRBJ1-5; the D is unclear. The DNA of the CDR3 is TGTGCCACCAGTTCCTCCGGGCCCAATCAGCCCCAGCATTTT. Translating it yields CATSSSGPNQPQHF.